Listed below are T cell receptor beta chains from one sample, sequenced in a study of metastatic and nonmetastatic thyroid tumors. Via MiXCR, TCRdb re-called the PCR reads. This repertoire shows around 29,000 clones, about 24% found once; its top ten account for roughly 15%. The sequenced sample consisted of blood. These receptors all come from a female donor with papillary thyroid cancer or a benign thyroid nodule (not recorded which). Some clones in this sample may be carry-over from other donors' samples. CDR3s include the opening cysteine and the closing phenylalanine or tryptophan. D genes are given only for firm matches. The size entry is marked missing in some rows and otherwise reads once, few, many or a size class.

D | J | V | size | CDR3 | DNA
. | TRBJ1-1 | TRBV5-6 | many | CASSYYGGAANTEAFF | TGTGCCAGCAGCTATTATGGGGGGGCGGCGAACACTGAAGCTTTCTTT
. | TRBJ2-5 | TRBV5-5 | many | CASSLRPSGTQYF | TGTGCCAGCAGCTTGAGACCCTCCGGGACCCAGTACTTC
. | TRBJ1-2 | TRBV3-1 | . | CASSHGLSGLGSTGYTF | TGTGCCAGCAGCCATGGTCTCTCAGGCCTGGGCAGTACCGGCTACACCTTC
TRBD2 | TRBJ2-5 | TRBV20-1 | many | CSARPIAGGGPETQYF | TGCAGTGCTAGACCTATAGCGGGAGGGGGGCCGGAGACCCAGTACTTC
TRBD2 | TRBJ2-7 | TRBV6-1 | . | CASYSGSAYEQYF | TGTGCCAGTTATAGCGGGAGTGCTTACGAGCAGTACTTC
TRBD2 | TRBJ2-3 | TRBV7-2 | many | CASSSIAGRREGTDTQYF | TGTGCCAGCAGCTCAATAGCGGGAAGACGTGAGGGCACAGATACGCAGTATTTT
. | TRBJ2-5 | TRBV5-4 | many | CASSNGVGETQYF | TGTGCCAGCAGCAATGGGGTGGGGGAGACCCAGTACTTC
TRBD1 | TRBJ2-7 | TRBV2 | few | CASTSQGRNYEQYF | TGTGCCAGCACCTCACAGGGGCGGAACTACGAGCAGTACTTC
TRBD1 | TRBJ1-2 | TRBV6-2/TRBV6-3 | . | CASTPNRGIRSYGYTF | TGTGCCAGCACCCCGAACAGGGGAATTAGGTCCTATGGCTACACCTTC
. | TRBJ1-2 | TRBV20-1 | many | CSARDRGGSDYGYTF | TGCAGTGCTAGAGATCGAGGGGGTTCGGACTATGGCTACACCTTC
. | TRBJ2-6 | TRBV12-3/TRBV12-4 | . | CASNSGAVANVLTF | TGTGCCAGCAACAGTGGCGCTGTGGCCAACGTCCTGACTTTC
TRBD2 | TRBJ2-7 | TRBV5-1 | . | CASSQPSGSYEQYF | TGCGCCAGCAGCCAGCCCAGCGGGAGTTACGAGCAGTACTTC
TRBD2 | TRBJ2-7 | TRBV12-3/TRBV12-4 | few | CASSSGGTDEQYF | TGTGCCAGCAGCTCGGGGGGGACGGACGAGCAGTACTTC
. | TRBJ2-3 | TRBV6-5 | many | CASSHTGPMQSTDTQYF | TGTGCCAGCAGCCACACGGGACCGATGCAAAGCACAGATACGCAGTATTTT
. | TRBJ2-7 | TRBV6-2/TRBV6-3 | few | CARSYHQASYEQYF | TGTGCCAGGAGTTACCACCAGGCTTCCTACGAGCAGTACTTC
TRBD2 | TRBJ2-2 | TRBV12-3/TRBV12-4 | few | CVSSRAGARTGELFF | TGTGTCAGCAGCCGCGCGGGAGCGAGAACCGGGGAGCTGTTTTTT
. | TRBJ1-1 | TRBV28 | few | CASSNRAVDTEAFF | TGTGCCAGCAGTAACAGGGCGGTGGACACTGAAGCTTTCTTT
. | TRBJ2-2 | TRBV12-3/TRBV12-4 | many | CASEAFTGELFF | TGTGCCAGCGAGGCCTTCACCGGGGAGCTGTTTTTT
TRBD1 | TRBJ1-2 | TRBV19 | few | CASSAGTGGAFGYTF | TGTGCCAGTAGTGCAGGGACAGGGGGCGCATTTGGCTACACCTTC
. | TRBJ2-7 | TRBV7-9 | many | CASSLDSFYEQYF | TGTGCCAGCAGCTTAGACAGCTTCTACGAGCAGTACTTC
. | TRBJ1-5 | TRBV19 | once | CASSIWKESGNQPQHF | TGTGCCAGTAGTATCTGGAAAGAAAGTGGGAATCAGCCCCAGCATTTT
. | TRBJ1-3 | TRBV2 | few | CASIPIASVNTIYF | TGTGCCAGCATCCCCATTGCCTCTGTAAACACCATATATTTT
. | TRBJ2-7 | TRBV24-1 | few | CATSPPWGEQYF | TGTGCCACCAGCCCCCCTTGGGGCGAGCAGTACTTC
. | TRBJ2-3 | TRBV5-1 | many | CASSRLGPDTQYF | TGCGCCAGCAGCCGACTAGGTCCTGATACGCAGTATTTT
. | TRBJ2-5 | TRBV7-2 | . | CASSFDRGIYETQYF | TGTGCCAGCAGCTTTGATAGAGGGATCTACGAGACCCAGTACTTC
. | TRBJ2-7 | TRBV24-1 | many | CATSDLSEQYF | TGTGCCACCAGTGATTTGAGCGAGCAGTACTTC
TRBD1 | TRBJ1-4 | TRBV18 | many | CASSAATGTGIPTNEKLFF | TGTGCCAGCTCAGCAGCGACCGGGACAGGGATACCAACTAATGAAAAACTGTTTTTT